The source of this T cell receptor beta chain is a study of T cell responses to AZD1222 COVID-19 vaccine (dated by TCRdb to the early 2020s). For context, the study as a whole: Because spike-specific TCR depth and breadth did not differ between the two schedules, AZD1222 recipients who got a second dose at roughly 4 weeks were pooled with those who got a second dose at roughly 12 weeks. Trial participants were enrolled by age into subgroups of 18-55, 56-69 and 70-plus years, and around 150, 28 and 57 TCR-sequenced participants, respectively, were included in these subgroups. A total of over 230 trial participants underwent TCR sequencing, of whom some 200 had received two doses of AZD1222 and about 26 had received two doses of the MenACWY control vaccine. On the study overall, not on this receptor specifically: Spike-specific TCR breadth and depth rose significantly after two AZD1222 doses compared with day 0 and with MenACWY recipients. Conclusions about previously exposed vaccinees are limited, since just five to seven AZD1222 recipients were seropositive for SARS-CoV-2 at baseline. Because no day 14 peak-response samples were available, the repertoires could be characterized only after the peak T cell response. The 56-69-year group was small, and its depth increase did not reach significance, likely because of low power. CD4 TCRs associated with the vaccine covered the entire spike protein, and the dominant responses were in regions 160-218 and 743-854. Reportedly, close to half of the unique spike-specific TCRs recognized epitopes lying outside the regions that are mutated in the B.1.351 and B.1.1.7 variants. Most participants were white British and females outnumbered males, and the authors suggested that clonal diversity may have been underestimated.

The CDR3 regions of human TCRbeta chains were analyzed by immunosequencing. The authors' analysis ran thus. TCRs in the repertoires were compared against a reference library of SARS-CoV-2-specific TCRs that had been generated with the MIRA antigen-specificity platform. Breadth meant the fraction of unique TCRs that were SARS-CoV-2-associated, whereas depth meant the fraction of total T cells that were SARS-CoV-2-associated. Using the MIRA data, each spike-specific TCR was mapped to the spike region that the TCR reacts to and placed in a CD4 or CD8 class. Log10-transformed breadth and depth values were compared by one-way ANOVA with Sidak's multiple comparisons tests. TCRdb provides this immuneACCESS table in a form limited to in-frame rearrangements. Some clones are lacking; in checked studies, under half of them reflect an unresolved V gene, and why the rest are absent is not known. V and J calls and clone size are as listed in that table; D and trimming were resolved from the DNA. The table for this sample lists about 150,000 clones; 70% to 90% of them were counted only once. 1.5% to 2% of the sample is held by the ten biggest clonotypes.

There are a few counts of this clone. What this receptor recognizes is not known. No clone much larger than this one lies a single base away; base qualities are absent. A distance of 8 bases separates the germline ends of V and J, which lose 5 bases and 6 bases respectively. The CDR3, cysteine through phenylalanine, is 13 amino acids long. Only the CDR3 DNA stays, 39 bases, in frame from base 1. The germline V gene (reference sequence) yields SEHNR for CDR1 and FQNEAQ for CDR2. According to the study, the label for this sample's time point signals: baseline before first vaccination. Vaccinee samples came from UK trials COV001 and COV002, including a single-blind randomized controlled phase 2/3 trial of AZD1222 (ChAdOx1 nCoV-19) in healthy adults. For TCRbeta chain sequencing, PBMC samples were collected from trial participants at day 0 and at day 28 after the second dose.

This clonotype was sampled from an adult in good health. This receptor chain uses TRBV7-9 and TRBJ1-6; a weak D assignment points to TRBD1 (5 bases agree). Sequencing was performed on peripheral blood, taken on day 0 of AZD1222 vaccination. In nucleotide form, the sequence is TGTGCCAGCAGCCCTGACAGTAATTCACCCCTCCACTTT. Its protein reads: CASSPDSNSPLHF.